The 3 T cell receptor beta chains in this list originate from one sample, sequenced in a study of monozygotic twins with cystic fibrosis. Data came from immunoSEQ multiplex PCR; TCRdb stores just in-frame clones and leaves some out. The data contain under 30,000 clones, roughly nine tenths of them singletons. Sample: blood. These receptors were obtained from a girl aged 2-15 years with cystic fibrosis.

This chain connects TRBV10-3 to TRBJ1-5; no firm D call. The ends were cut back, 4 bases at V and 6 bases at J, with 16 bases in the middle. Looked up from germline, CDR1 is ENHRY and CDR2 is SYGVKD. This CDR3 region has 15 residues. CDR3 amino acids: CAISVEGGDGQPQHF. In nucleotides, the CDR3 is TGTGCCATCAGTGTAGAGGGTGGGGATGGTCAGCCCCAGCATTTT.

This clone was picked up one time. The V and J genes are TRBV5-1 and TRBJ1-1, with a weak D call TRBD1 (5 bases). Trimming shortened V by 4 bases and J by 5 bases, and 15 bases separated the two germline ends. This CDR3 contains 14 residues. The germline V gene encodes CDR1 SGHRS and CDR2 YFSETQ. The CDR3 is CASSRILGGTEAFF. The CDR3 nucleotides read TGCGCCAGCAGCCGGATATTGGGGGGGACTGAAGCTTTCTTT.

V gene TRBV6-4 combines with J gene TRBJ2-1, with 8 bases matching TRBD2. The CDR3 length is 16 residues. V lost 4 bases and J lost 3; bases outside the gene matches: 8. The V gene's germline CDR1 is MRHNA and CDR2 SNTAGT. This chain's CDR3 is CASSVGSGVFYNEQFF. In DNA form, the CDR3 reads TGTGCCAGCAGTGTGGGTAGCGGGGTTTTCTACAATGAGCAGTTCTTC.